This T cell receptor (beta chain) emerged from a study of blood T cell repertoires in COVID-19. At the level of the study: Nucleic acid was either cDNA or gDNA, and it came from T cells, B-cell-depleted T cells, or PBMCs.

Per the original methods: Reference gene primer amplification yielded estimated nucleated cell counts. TCRdb keeps only in-frame clones here, not all; method: immunoSEQ multiplex PCR. That table supplies the V and J calls and clone size; D and trimming were determined from the DNA. The sample records roughly 300,000 clones, more than 75% being singletons. Sequenced material: peripheral blood. The source of this sequence is a middle-aged woman who had recovered from COVID-19.

CDR3 amino acids: CASSLIHRNNEQFF. CDR3 bases: TGTGCCAGCAGCTTAATTCACAGAAACAATGAGCAGTTCTTC. The chain recombines TRBV7-8 with TRBJ2-1; D not certain. Trimming cost V 2 bases and J 5 bases, with 10 bases left between them. The CDR3 totals 14 residues. CDR1 and CDR2 from the germline V gene are SGHVS and FQNEAQ.